Given below is one T cell receptor beta chain in context. V was pared by 5 bases and J by 3 bases, with 8 bases of the junction left unmatched. Germline V gene sequence: CDR1 SGHTA, CDR2 FQGTGA. The CDR3 is 15 residues long. The RNA input was roughly 0.45 to 1 ug, and it was reverse transcribed with random hexamers. With immunoSEQ multiplex PCR, TCR beta CDR3 was amplified across 54 Vbeta and 13 Jbeta. TCRdb recomputed calls from the immunoSEQ multiplex PCR reads with MiXCR, one row per CDR3 protein. This sample has roughly 120,000 distinct CDR3 sequences, with 94% found just once. This entry comes from a study of CD8 T cells in Susac syndrome. High-throughput TCR beta sequencing covered peripheral CD8+ and CD4+ T cells. Healthy donors matched for age and sex were used as controls. In contrast to the negatively isolated CD8+ and CD4+ T cells, TEMRA cells were FACS-enriched.

Sequencing was carried out using CD4+ T cells from PBMCs. The rearrangement joins TRBV7-3 to TRBJ2-7, with TRBD2 identical over 9 bases. This TCR derives from a human donor in good health. The CDR3 DNA is TGTGCCAGCAGCCGAGTAGCGGGAGAACACTACGAGCAGTACTTC. Protein product: CASSRVAGEHYEQYF.